Sequencing of this TCR beta chain was carried out in a study of cytomegalovirus exposure and HLA in healthy donors. General study points: Immune exposure information comprised only CMV serostatus. Excluded: some indistinguishable V segments such as TRBV6-2 and TRBV6-3.

Amplification used 60 Vbeta primers and 13 Jbeta primers. Authors' analysis steps: Unique TCR beta chains numbered approximately 80 million in a later analysis, with around 12 million shared. The protocol was immunoSEQ multiplex PCR, while the TCRdb copy is restricted to in-frame clones and leaves out a portion. V and J calls and clone size are given by that table; D and trimming were obtained from the DNA. The table has 150,000 to 200,000 clones, approximately 71% seen once. As to this clone: The antigen remains undetermined.

Though nominally healthy at sampling, donors likely had unrecorded immune exposures. The germline CDR1 and CDR2 sequences are SQVTM and ANQGSEA. The CDR3 runs 12 residues. The trim removed 7 bases at V and 2 bases at J, leaving 4 bases unmatched. The TCR sequence derives from a woman aged 40 to 50 in good health and CMV-seropositive. V usage is TRBV29-1 and J usage is TRBJ2-7; the match to TRBD1 covers 8 bases. The sample consisted of PBMCs. For the CDR3, the DNA is TGCAGCGCCCTACAGGGGGCCTACGAGCAGTACTTC. Residues: CSALQGAYEQYF.